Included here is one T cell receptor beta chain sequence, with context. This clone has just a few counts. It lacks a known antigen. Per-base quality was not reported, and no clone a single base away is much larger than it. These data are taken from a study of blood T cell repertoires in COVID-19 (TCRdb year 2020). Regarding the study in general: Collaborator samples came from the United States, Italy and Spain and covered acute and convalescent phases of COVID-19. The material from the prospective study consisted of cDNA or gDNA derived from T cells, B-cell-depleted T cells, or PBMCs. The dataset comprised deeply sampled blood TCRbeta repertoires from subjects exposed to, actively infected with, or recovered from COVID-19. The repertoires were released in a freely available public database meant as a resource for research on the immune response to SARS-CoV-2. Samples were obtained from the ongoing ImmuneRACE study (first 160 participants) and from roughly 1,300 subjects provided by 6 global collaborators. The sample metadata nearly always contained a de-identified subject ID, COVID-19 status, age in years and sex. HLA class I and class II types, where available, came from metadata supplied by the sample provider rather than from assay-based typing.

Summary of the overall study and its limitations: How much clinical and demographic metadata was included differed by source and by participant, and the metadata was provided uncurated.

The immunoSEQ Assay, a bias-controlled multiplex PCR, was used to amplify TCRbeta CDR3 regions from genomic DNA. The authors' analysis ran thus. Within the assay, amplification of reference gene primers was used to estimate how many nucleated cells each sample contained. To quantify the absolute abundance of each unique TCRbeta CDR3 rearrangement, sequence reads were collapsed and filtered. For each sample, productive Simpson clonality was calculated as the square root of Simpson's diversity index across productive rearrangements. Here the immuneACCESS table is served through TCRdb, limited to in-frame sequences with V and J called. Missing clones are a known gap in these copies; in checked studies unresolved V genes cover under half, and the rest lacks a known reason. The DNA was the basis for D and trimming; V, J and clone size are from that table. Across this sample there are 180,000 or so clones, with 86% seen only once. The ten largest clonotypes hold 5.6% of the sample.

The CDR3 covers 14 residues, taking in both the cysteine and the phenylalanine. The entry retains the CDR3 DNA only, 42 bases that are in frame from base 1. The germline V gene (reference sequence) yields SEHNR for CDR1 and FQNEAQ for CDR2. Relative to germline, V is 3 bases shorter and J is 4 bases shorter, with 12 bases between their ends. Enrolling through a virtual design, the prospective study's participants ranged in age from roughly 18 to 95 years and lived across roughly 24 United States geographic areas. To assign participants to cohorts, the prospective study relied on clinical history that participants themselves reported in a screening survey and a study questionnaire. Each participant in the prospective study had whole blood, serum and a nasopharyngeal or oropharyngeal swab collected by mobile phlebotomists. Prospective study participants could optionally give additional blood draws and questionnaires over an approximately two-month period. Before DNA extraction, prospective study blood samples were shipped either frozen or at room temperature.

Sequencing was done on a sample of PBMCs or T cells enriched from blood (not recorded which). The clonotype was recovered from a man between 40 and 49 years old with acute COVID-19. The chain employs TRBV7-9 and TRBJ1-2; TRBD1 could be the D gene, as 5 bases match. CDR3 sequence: CASSFGAGGYGYTF. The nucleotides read TGTGCCAGCAGCTTTGGGGCGGGGGGCTATGGCTACACCTTC.